Below are 9 T cell receptor beta chains sequenced from a single sample in a study of identifying expanded T cells in peripheral blood. Assay used: immunoSEQ multiplex PCR; TCRdb lists only in-frame clones, some missing. The table has approximately 91,000 clones, around 88% seen once; the top ten hold roughly 4%. Sequencing was performed on blood. The receptors stem from a person aged 18 to 70 in good health.

The CDR3 reads CASPRSILDIQYF. CDR3 DNA: TGCGCCAGCCCCCGGTCGATATTAGACATTCAGTACTTC. The chain combines TRBV5-1 with TRBJ2-4; D is ambiguous. V lost 7 bases, J lost 8 bases, and 16 bases lay in between. The germline V gene has CDR1 SGHRS and CDR2 YFSETQ. The CDR3 runs 13 residues.

The chain has TRBV11-3 and TRBJ2-1, with TRBD2 identical over 7 bases. V trimming: 5 bases; J trimming: 9 bases; junction bases outside the gene matches: 4. Germline V gene data show CDR1 as SGHNT and CDR2 as YENEEA. The CDR3 loop spans 12 amino acids. This CDR3 reads CASSNPGGEQFF. The CDR3 DNA follows: TGTGCCAGCAGCAACCCGGGGGGTGAGCAGTTCTTC.

The V and J genes are TRBV7-2 and TRBJ2-7, with 7 bases aligning to TRBD1. With V trimmed by 5 bases and J by 4 bases, 11 bases remained unmatched. CDR1 SGHTA and CDR2 FQGNSA come from the germline V gene. The CDR3 is 15 residues long. CDR3 nucleotide sequence: TGTGCCAGCAGCCCACACCGGGACAGCCAATACGAGCAGTACTTC. Its protein is CASSPHRDSQYEQYF.

This clone came up many times. The V and J genes are TRBV15 and TRBJ2-6; D is uncertain. V lost 11 bases and J 3 bases, leaving 14 bases between the germline ends. The CDR3 is made up of 14 amino acids. Germline values: CDR1 LNHNV, CDR2 YYDKDF (reference sequence). CDR3 loop: CAAGEQGGANVLTF. CDR3 bases: TGTGCCGCTGGGGAACAAGGTGGGGCCAACGTCCTGACTTTC.

Note on this clone: This sample includes further DNA sequences coding for the same CDR3. CDR3 region: CASSVGGANTGELFF. The CDR3 coding sequence is TGTGCCAGCAGCGTAGGGGGGGCGAACACCGGGGAGCTGTTTTTT. The V and J genes are TRBV9 and TRBJ2-2; tentatively, D is TRBD2 (6 bases). The germline gives CDR1 SGDLS, CDR2 YYNGEE. The length of the CDR3 is 15 residues. Trimming cost V 0 bases and J 0 bases, with 6 bases left between them.

The J gene is TRBJ2-5, the V gene TRBV30, with 9 bases aligning to TRBD2. V gave up 5 bases and J gave up 5 bases; unmatched junction bases: 9. There are 14 residues in the CDR3. Germline CDR1 is GTSNPN and CDR2 is SVGIG (reference sequence). The CDR3 sequence is CAWSGTSKTETQYF. The CDR3 nucleotides are TGTGCCTGGTCCGGGACTAGCAAGACGGAGACCCAGTACTTC.

The chain combines TRBV19 with TRBJ2-7; the match to TRBD2 covers 8 bases. The V gene's germline CDR1 is LNHDA and CDR2 SQIVND (reference sequence). Unmatched junction bases numbered 5, after V lost 1 base and J lost 0 bases. The CDR3 contains 16 residues. CDR3 in amino acids: CASSIGGAGDSYEQYF. For the CDR3, the DNA is TGTGCCAGTAGTATAGGCGGAGCGGGGGACTCCTACGAGCAGTACTTC.

V usage is TRBV5-4 and J usage is TRBJ2-4; D gene ambiguous. Germline lookup yields CDR1 SGHNT and CDR2 YYREEE (reference sequence). The CDR3 sequence is 15 residues long. The V end lost 0 bases, the J end lost 3 bases, and 10 bases lay between the germline ends. The CDR3 DNA reads as TGTGCCAGCAGCTTGGGGCCAGCTAACAAAAACATTCAGTACTTC. It encodes CASSLGPANKNIQYF. Full variable domain (missing parts from reference TRBV5-4 and TRBJ2-4): ETGVTQSPTHLIKTRGQQVTLRCSSQSGHNTVSWYQQALGQGPQFIFQYYREEENGRGNFPPRFSGLQFPNYSSELNVNALELDDSALYLCASSLGPANKNIQYFGAGTRLSVL.

V is TRBV5-1 and J is TRBJ1-4; 8 positions agree with TRBD1. J was trimmed by 8 bases and V by 4 bases; bases with no gene match: 7. The length of the CDR3 is 14 residues. Germline V gives CDR1 SGHRS, CDR2 YFSETQ. CDR3 nucleotide sequence: TGCGCCAGCAGCCAGGACAGGGTCGGGGAAAAACTGTTTTTT. Encoded protein: CASSQDRVGEKLFF.